The 21 T cell receptor beta chains given below trace back to one sample, sequenced in a study of preoperative IRX-2 immunotherapy in early breast cancer (dated by TCRdb to between 2018 and 2020). The sample's treatment or condition label, decoded: preoperative locoregional IRX-2 cytokine immunotherapy. Receptors were amplified or captured by the immunoSEQ multiplex PCR assay. The table was pulled from immuneACCESS by TCRdb, which kept in-frame rearrangements only. Such tables lose some clones; where checked, under half of the loss comes from unresolved V genes, and the rest has no known cause. This sample holds about 98,000 clones; more than 80% were observed only once. The ten largest account for around 2% of the sample. The sequenced sample was tumor tissue, obtained after IRX-2 immunotherapy. The origin of the receptors is a human donor with breast cancer.

CDR3 protein: CASSLVSRLPSTDTQYF. The CDR3 DNA follows: TGTGCCAGCAGCTTAGTATCCCGGCTACCAAGCACAGATACGCAGTATTTT. The rearrangement joins TRBV7-8 to TRBJ2-3; D ambiguous. V lost 1 base to trimming and J lost 0 bases, with 14 bases between them. This CDR3 is built from 17 residues. Germline CDR1 reads SGHVS; CDR2 reads FQNEAQ. The variable domain in full, completed from reference TRBV7-8 and TRBJ2-3, reads GAGVSQSPRYKVAKRGQDVALRCDPISGHVSLFWYQQALGQGPEFLTYFQNEAQLDKSGLPSDRFFAERPEGSVSTLKIQRTQQEDSAVYLCASSLVSRLPSTDTQYFGPGTRLTVL.

The chain is built from TRBV18 and TRBJ1-1, with 9 bases that match TRBD1. With V trimmed by 4 bases and J by 1 base, 7 bases remained unmatched. CDR3 length: 16 residues. From germline, CDR1 is KGHSH and CDR2 LQKENI. CDR3 loop: CASSRTGAQQNTEAFF. CDR3 sequence (DNA): TGTGCCAGCTCACGGACAGGGGCCCAACAGAACACTGAAGCTTTCTTT.

On this clone: One end of the junction fails to match germline, which may point to a read error. V gene TRBV11-3 combines with J gene TRBJ1-2, with D possibly matching TRBD1 (5 bases). Germline V gives CDR1 SGHNT, CDR2 YENEEA. This CDR3 region has 15 residues. CDR3 residues: CASSIDSFDNYGYTF. The CDR3 DNA reads TGTGCCAGCAGCATAGACAGCTTCGATAACTATGGCTACACCTTC.

The chain joins TRBV28 to TRBJ1-4, with D hard to call. The CDR3 is 15 amino acids. Germline V gives CDR1 MDHEN, CDR2 SYDVKM. Trimming took off 5 bases at V and 8 bases at J, with 18 bases between the two ends. The CDR3: CASSPRGPLGEKLFF. CDR3 in DNA: TGTGCCAGCAGTCCCCGGGGTCCATTGGGCGAAAAACTGTTTTTT. The full variable domain, rest sourced from reference TRBV28 and TRBJ1-4, is DVKVTQSSRYLVKRTGEKVFLECVQDMDHENMFWYRQDPGLGLRLIYFSYDVKMKEKGDIPEGYSVSREKKERFSLILESASTNQTSMYLCASSPRGPLGEKLFFGSGTQLSVL.

This clone was recorded only once. The chain is built from TRBV7-1 and TRBJ2-3; 7 bases fit TRBD2. TRBV7-1 is an ORF for which the function is uncertain. V shed 5 bases, J shed 0 bases, and the junction held 5 bases outside the gene matches. The CDR3 is 15 residues long. The CDR3 nucleotides are TGTGCCAGCAGCCTGACTAGCTTTAGCACAGATACGCAGTATTTT. Its protein is CASSLTSFSTDTQYF.

The CDR3 sequence: CASSQGGHYNEQFF. The CDR3 nucleotides are TGTGCCAGCAGCCAAGGAGGGCATTACAATGAGCAGTTCTTC. The V and J genes are TRBV14 and TRBJ2-1; D may be TRBD2 (5 bases). The germline CDR1 and CDR2 sequences are SGHDN and FVKESK. The CDR3 extends over 14 amino acids. Trimming left V 1 base short and J 4 bases short, with 8 bases between.

The gene calls are TRBV5-1 and TRBJ2-5, with D possibly TRBD2 on 6 matching bases. This CDR3 has 14 residues. The V and J ends lost 5 bases and 5 bases respectively, with 16 bases between them. Germline V lookup: CDR1 SGHRS, CDR2 YFSETQ. The CDR3 DNA reads TGCGCCAGCAGGGGTAGCGGCCTAAAGGAGACCCAGTACTTC. Translated, it gives CASRGSGLKETQYF.

The rearrangement uses TRBV29-1 and TRBJ1-5; TRBD1 is a possible D gene (5 bases). Germline values: CDR1 SQVTM, CDR2 ANQGSEA. The V end was cut by 2 bases, the J end by 4 bases, with 9 bases between. There are 13 residues in the CDR3. In DNA form, the CDR3 reads TGCAGCGTTGAATGGGGGGTGAATCAGCCCCAGCATTTT. Protein: CSVEWGVNQPQHF.

The chain combines TRBV29-1 with TRBJ2-1; 9 positions agree with TRBD2. Germline V gives CDR1 SQVTM, CDR2 ANQGSEA. This CDR3 contains 15 residues. V shed 6 bases, J shed 0 bases, and the junction held 6 bases outside the gene matches. The CDR3 nucleotides are TGCAGCGTAAGACTAGCGGTTAGCTCCTACAATGAGCAGTTCTTC. This sequence encodes CSVRLAVSSYNEQFF.

V usage is TRBV9 and J usage is TRBJ2-3; 11 positions agree with TRBD2. The V and J ends lost 5 bases and 5 bases, in that order; junction bases with no gene match: 10. Germline V gene sequence: CDR1 SGDLS, CDR2 YYNGEE. The CDR3 covers 16 residues. CDR3 nucleotide sequence: TGTGCCAGCAGTGATAGCGGGAGGGCCCGGGGAGATACGCAGTATTTT. Protein: CASSDSGRARGDTQYF.

V and J are TRBV29-1 and TRBJ1-4; D remains unclear. Per germline, CDR1 SQVTM and CDR2 ANQGSEA. Trimming left V 8 bases short and J 4 bases short, with 11 bases between. The CDR3 is 12 residues long. The CDR3 loop reads CSFLFRNEKLFF. CDR3 DNA sequence: TGCAGCTTCCTCTTTCGTAATGAAAAACTGTTTTTT.

This clone was counted once. The J gene is TRBJ2-1, the V gene TRBV19; 7 positions match TRBD2. Germline V CDR1 and CDR2: LNHDA, SQIVND (reference sequence). V dropped 3 bases and J dropped 9; count of bases not matched to a gene: 11. The CDR3 has 15 amino acids. CDR3 in amino acids: CASSIEVGGFGEQFF. The DNA for the CDR3 is TGTGCCAGTAGTATCGAGGTGGGAGGGTTTGGTGAGCAGTTCTTC.

The V and J genes are TRBV6-8 and TRBJ1-3; D gene ambiguous. Germline V CDR1 and CDR2: MNHGY, SAAAGT. Trimming cost V 10 bases and J 0 bases, with 16 bases left between them. CDR3 length: 15 residues. CDR3 residues: CAIRKGPSSGNTIYF. CDR3 in DNA: TGTGCCATCAGGAAAGGGCCTAGCTCTGGAAACACCATATATTTT.

This clone appeared once. The chain is built from TRBV19 and TRBJ2-2; D tentatively fits TRBD1 or TRBD2 (5 bases each). The CDR3 extends over 14 amino acids. CDR1 LNHDA and CDR2 SQIVND come from the germline V gene (reference sequence). Trimming took off 8 bases at V and 4 bases at J, with 14 bases between the two ends. The DNA for the CDR3 is TGTGCCAGTCAAAGTGGGGGTGTCACCGGGGAGCTGTTTTTT. As protein: CASQSGGVTGELFF.

This clone appeared once. V usage is TRBV6-8 and J usage is TRBJ2-7, with 8 bases lining up with TRBD1. This CDR3 contains 15 residues. The germline gives CDR1 MNHGY, CDR2 SAAAGT. Germline trimming cut 0 bases from V and 2 bases from J; bases unmatched to any gene: 3. The CDR3 sequence: CASSYSGTGPYEQYF. CDR3 DNA sequence: TGTGCCAGCAGTTACTCGGGGACAGGACCCTACGAGCAGTACTTC.

The chain carries TRBV19 and TRBJ1-1; unclear D gene. Germline V gives CDR1 LNHDA, CDR2 SQIVND (reference sequence). The CDR3 loop spans 13 amino acids. Between the trimmed V and J ends, which lost 7 bases and 1 base, there was a span of 10 bases. The CDR3, as DNA: TGTGCCAGTACCGGGAACAAGAACACTGAAGCTTTCTTT. Amino acid sequence: CASTGNKNTEAFF.

The V call is TRBV30, the J call TRBJ2-7; D uncertain. The CDR3 spans 12 residues. Germline V gene lookup returns CDR1 GTSNPN and CDR2 SVGIG (reference sequence). Trimming removed 0 bases at V and 2 bases at J, with 5 bases between. The CDR3 DNA is TGTGCCTGGAGTGTAAGGACCTACGAGCAGTACTTC. Translated: CAWSVRTYEQYF. The whole variable domain, filled in from reference TRBV30 and TRBJ2-7, reads SQTIHQWPATLVQPVGSPLSLECTVEGTSNPNLYWYRQAAGRGLQLLFYSVGIGQISSEVPQNLSASRPQDRQFILSSKKLLLSDSGFYLCAWSVRTYEQYFGPGTRLTVT.

This clone was observed a few times. V is TRBV6-8 and J is TRBJ2-5; 11 nucleotides line up with TRBD1. Trimming cost V 5 bases and J 2 bases; bases outside gene matches: 10. The CDR3 loop spans 17 amino acids. CDR1 is MNHGY, CDR2 SAAAGT, per germline. CDR3 sequence (DNA): TGTGCCAGCAGTGCCATTAGGGGGACAGGGGGGCAAGAGACCCAGTACTTC. It translates to CASSAIRGTGGQETQYF.

This clone was counted a single time. Mismatch with germline at one junction end may stem from a read error. The J gene is TRBJ2-1, the V gene TRBV23-1; D not resolved. TRBV23-1 counts as an open reading frame of uncertain function. The CDR3 sequence is 17 residues long. The CDR3 protein is CTSSQFPLPRLYNEQFF. DNA for the CDR3: TGCACCAGCAGCCAATTCCCCCTACCCCGATTATACAATGAGCAGTTCTTC.

This chain links TRBV6-8 with TRBJ2-1; 9 nucleotides agree with TRBD2. The ends lost 11 bases at V and 3 bases at J; junction bases unmatched: 8. CDR3 length equals 14 residues. The germline V gene has CDR1 MNHGY and CDR2 SAAAGT. CDR3 sequence: CALPKAGGYNEQFF. The CDR3 nucleotides are TGTGCCCTTCCCAAAGCGGGGGGCTACAATGAGCAGTTCTTC.

Concerning this clone: The junction does not match germline at one end; this may be a read error. This chain uses TRBV5-1 with TRBJ1-1; TRBD1 agrees at 10 bases. Germline V gene data show CDR1 as SGHRS and CDR2 as YFSETQ. CDR3 length: 14 residues. CDR3 amino acids: CASSPRTGGGTAFF. Written as DNA, the CDR3 is TGCGCTAGCAGCCCGCGGACAGGGGGAGGTACAGCTTTCTTT.